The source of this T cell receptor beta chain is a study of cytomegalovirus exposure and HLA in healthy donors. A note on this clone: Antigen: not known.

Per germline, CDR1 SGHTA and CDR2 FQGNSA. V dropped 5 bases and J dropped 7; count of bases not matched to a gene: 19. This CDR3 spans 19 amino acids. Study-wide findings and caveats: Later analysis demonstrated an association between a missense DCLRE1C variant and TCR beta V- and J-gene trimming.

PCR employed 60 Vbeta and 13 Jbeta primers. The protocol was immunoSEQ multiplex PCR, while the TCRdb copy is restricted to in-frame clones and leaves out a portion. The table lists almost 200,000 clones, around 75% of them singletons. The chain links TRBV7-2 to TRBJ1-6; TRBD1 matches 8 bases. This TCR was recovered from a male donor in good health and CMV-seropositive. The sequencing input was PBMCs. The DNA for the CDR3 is TGTGCCAGCAGCCCAGTAGTGGGGGGGACCGGGACAGGCAATTCACCCCTCCACTTT. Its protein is CASSPVVGGTGTGNSPLHF. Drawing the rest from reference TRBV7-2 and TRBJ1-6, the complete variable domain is GAGVSQSPSNKVTEKGKDVELRCDPISGHTALYWYRQSLGQGLEFLIYFQGNSAPDKSGLPSDRFSAERTGGSVSTLTIQRTQQEDSAVYLCASSPVVGGTGTGNSPLHFGNGTRLTVT.